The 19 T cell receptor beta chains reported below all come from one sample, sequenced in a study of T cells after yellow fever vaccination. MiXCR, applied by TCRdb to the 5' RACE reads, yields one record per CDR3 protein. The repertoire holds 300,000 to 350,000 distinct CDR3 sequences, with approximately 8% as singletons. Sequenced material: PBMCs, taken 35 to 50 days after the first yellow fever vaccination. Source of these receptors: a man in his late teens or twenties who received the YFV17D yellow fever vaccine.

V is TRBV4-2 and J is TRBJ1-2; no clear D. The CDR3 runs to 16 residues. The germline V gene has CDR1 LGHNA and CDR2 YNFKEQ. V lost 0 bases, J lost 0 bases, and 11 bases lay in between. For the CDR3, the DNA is TGTGCCAGCAGCCAAGAAGAGCAACGAGCTAACTATGGCTACACCTTC. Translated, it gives CASSQEEQRANYGYTF.

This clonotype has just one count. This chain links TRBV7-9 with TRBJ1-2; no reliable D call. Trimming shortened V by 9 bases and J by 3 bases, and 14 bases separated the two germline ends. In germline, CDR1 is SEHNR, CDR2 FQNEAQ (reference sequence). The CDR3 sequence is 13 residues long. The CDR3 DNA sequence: TGTGCCAGTGCTCTGGCCGGGGACTATGGCTACACCTTC. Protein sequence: CASALAGDYGYTF.

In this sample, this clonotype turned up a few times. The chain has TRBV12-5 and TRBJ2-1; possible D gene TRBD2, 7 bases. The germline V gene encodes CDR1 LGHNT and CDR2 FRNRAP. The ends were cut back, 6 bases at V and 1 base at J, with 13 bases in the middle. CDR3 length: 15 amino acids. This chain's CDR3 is CASGRGGQSYNEQFF. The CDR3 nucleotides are TGTGCTAGTGGCCGCGGGGGACAATCCTACAATGAGCAGTTCTTC.

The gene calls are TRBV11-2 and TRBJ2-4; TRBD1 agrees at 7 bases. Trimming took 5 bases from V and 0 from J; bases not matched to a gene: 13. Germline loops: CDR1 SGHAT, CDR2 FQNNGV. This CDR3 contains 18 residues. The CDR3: CASSPYHPGQIAKNIQYF. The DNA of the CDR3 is TGTGCCAGCAGCCCCTATCATCCGGGACAGATAGCCAAAAACATTCAGTACTTC.

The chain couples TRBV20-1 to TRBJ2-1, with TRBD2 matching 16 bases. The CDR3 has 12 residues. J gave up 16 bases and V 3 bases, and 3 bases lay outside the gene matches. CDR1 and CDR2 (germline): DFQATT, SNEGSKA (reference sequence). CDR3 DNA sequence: TGCAGTGCTAGGGGACTAGCGGGGGGGCGATTCTTC. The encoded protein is CSARGLAGGRFF.

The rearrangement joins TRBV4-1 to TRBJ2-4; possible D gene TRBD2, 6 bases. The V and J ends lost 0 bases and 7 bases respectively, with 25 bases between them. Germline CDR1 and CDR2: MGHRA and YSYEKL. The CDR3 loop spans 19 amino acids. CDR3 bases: TGCGCCAGCAGCCAAGAGCCTTTTCGGGGGATGGGAAGTACGAACATTCAGTACTTC. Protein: CASSQEPFRGMGSTNIQYF.

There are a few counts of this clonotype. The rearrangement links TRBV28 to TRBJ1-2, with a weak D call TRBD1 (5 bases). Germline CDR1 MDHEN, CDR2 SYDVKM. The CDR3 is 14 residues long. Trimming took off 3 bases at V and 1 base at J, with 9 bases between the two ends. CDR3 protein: CASSFSTVNYGYTF. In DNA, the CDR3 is TGTGCCAGCAGTTTTTCGACAGTTAACTATGGCTACACCTTC.

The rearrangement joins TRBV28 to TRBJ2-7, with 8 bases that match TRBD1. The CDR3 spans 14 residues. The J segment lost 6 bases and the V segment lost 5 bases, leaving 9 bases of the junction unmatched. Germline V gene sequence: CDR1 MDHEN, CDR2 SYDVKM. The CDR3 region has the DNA TGTGCCAGCAGTAGGACTGGACAGGGAGGCGAGCAGTACGTC. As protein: CASSRTGQGGEQYV.

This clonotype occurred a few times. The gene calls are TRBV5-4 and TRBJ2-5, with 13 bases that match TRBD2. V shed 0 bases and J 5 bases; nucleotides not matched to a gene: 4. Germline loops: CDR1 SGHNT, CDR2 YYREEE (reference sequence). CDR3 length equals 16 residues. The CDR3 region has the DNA TGTGCCAGCAGCTTGGCGACTAGCGGGGGGAGGGAGACCCAGTACTTC. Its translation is CASSLATSGGRETQYF.

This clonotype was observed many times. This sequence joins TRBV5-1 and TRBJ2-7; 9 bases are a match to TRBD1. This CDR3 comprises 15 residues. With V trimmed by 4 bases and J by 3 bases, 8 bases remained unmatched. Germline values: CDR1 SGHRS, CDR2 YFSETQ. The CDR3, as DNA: TGCGCCAGCAGCCCCAGGACAGGGGTCATCTACGAGCAGTACTTC. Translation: CASSPRTGVIYEQYF.

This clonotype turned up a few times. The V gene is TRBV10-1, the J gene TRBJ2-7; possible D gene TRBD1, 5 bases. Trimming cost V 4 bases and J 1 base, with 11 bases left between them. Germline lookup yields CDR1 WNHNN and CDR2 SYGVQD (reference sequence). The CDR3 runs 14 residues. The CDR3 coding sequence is TGCGCCAGCAGTGCGGTCAACAGGTCCTACGAGCAGTACTTC. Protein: CASSAVNRSYEQYF.

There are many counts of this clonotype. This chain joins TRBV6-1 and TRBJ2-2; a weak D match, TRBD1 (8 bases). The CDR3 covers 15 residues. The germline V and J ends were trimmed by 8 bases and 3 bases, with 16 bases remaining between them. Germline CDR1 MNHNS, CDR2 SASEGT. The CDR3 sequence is CASCQTGGDTGELFF. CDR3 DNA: TGTGCCAGCTGTCAAACAGGGGGGGACACCGGGGAGCTGTTTTTT.

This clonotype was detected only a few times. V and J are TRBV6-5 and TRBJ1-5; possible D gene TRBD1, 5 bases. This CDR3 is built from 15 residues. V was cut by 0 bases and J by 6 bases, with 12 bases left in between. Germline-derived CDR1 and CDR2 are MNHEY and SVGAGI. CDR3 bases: TGTGCCAGCAGTTACTCGGAGAGGGGAGGTCAGCCCCAGCATTTT. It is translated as CASSYSERGGQPQHF.

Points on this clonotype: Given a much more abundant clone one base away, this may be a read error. CDR3 bases: TGCGCCAGCAGCTCAACAGTAGGGACAGACTACGAGCAGTACTTC. Its protein product is CASSSTVGTDYEQYF. The rearrangement links TRBV5-1 to TRBJ2-7; 7 positions match TRBD1. This CDR3 has 15 amino acids. The germline V gene has CDR1 SGHRS and CDR2 YFSETQ. The J segment lost 3 bases and the V segment lost 3 bases, leaving 9 bases of the junction unmatched.

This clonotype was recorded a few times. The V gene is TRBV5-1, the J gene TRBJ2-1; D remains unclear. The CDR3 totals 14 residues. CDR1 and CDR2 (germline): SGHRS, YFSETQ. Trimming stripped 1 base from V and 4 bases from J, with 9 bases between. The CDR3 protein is CASSLPHLYNEQFF. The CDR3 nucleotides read TGCGCCAGCAGCTTGCCACACCTATACAATGAGCAGTTCTTC.

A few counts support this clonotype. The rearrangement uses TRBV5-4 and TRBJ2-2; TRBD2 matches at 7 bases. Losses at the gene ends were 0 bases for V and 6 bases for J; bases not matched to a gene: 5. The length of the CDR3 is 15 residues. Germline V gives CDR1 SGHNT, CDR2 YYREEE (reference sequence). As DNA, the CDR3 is TGTGCCAGCAGCTTGGTGGGGAGGGGCCCCGGGGAGCTGTTTTTT. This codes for CASSLVGRGPGELFF.

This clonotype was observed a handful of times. The CDR3 DNA reads TGTGCCAGCAGTTCCAGACGGGCTGGGAAACTGTTTTTT. Translated: CASSSRRAGKLFF. V usage is TRBV12-3 or TRBV12-4 and J usage is TRBJ1-4; the D is unclear. Trimming stripped 4 bases from V and 11 bases from J, with 14 bases between. The CDR3 has 13 amino acids.

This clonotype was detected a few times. The CDR3 DNA reads TGCAGTGCTAGATTGGAGGGGGCAAGCTATGGCTACACCTTC. It specifies CSARLEGASYGYTF. This chain links TRBV20-1 with TRBJ1-2, with 7 bases lining up with TRBD1. The CDR3 has 14 residues. In germline, CDR1 is DFQATT, CDR2 SNEGSKA (reference sequence). V gave up 2 bases and J gave up 4 bases; unmatched junction bases: 7.

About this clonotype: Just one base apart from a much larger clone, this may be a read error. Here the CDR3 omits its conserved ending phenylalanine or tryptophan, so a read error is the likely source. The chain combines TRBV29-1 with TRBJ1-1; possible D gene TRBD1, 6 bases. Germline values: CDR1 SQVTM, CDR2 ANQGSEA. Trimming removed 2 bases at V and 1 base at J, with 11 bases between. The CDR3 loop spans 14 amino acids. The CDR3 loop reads CSVEPGAANTEAFS. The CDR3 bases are TGCAGCGTTGAACCGGGGGCGGCGAACACTGAAGCTTTCTCT.